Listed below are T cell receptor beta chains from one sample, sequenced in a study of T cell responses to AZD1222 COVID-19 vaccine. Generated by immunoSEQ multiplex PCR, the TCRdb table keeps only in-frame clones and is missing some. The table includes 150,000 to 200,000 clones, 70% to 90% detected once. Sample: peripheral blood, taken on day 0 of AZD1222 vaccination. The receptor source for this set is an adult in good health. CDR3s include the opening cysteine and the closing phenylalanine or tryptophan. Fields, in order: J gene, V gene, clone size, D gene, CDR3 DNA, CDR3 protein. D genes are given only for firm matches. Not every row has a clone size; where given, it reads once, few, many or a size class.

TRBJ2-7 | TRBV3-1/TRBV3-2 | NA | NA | TGTGCCAGCAGCCAAGGGCGACGAAGCTACGAGCAGTACTTC | CASSQGRRSYEQYF
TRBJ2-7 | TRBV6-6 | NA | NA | TGTGCCAGCAGTCCTCAAAGCTACGAGCAGTACTTC | CASSPQSYEQYF
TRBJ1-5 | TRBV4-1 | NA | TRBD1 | TGCGCCAGCGCCCGGGACAGGGACAATCAGCCCCAGCATTTT | CASARDRDNQPQHF
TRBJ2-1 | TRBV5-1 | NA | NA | TGCGCCAGCAGCGCAGCAATTAGCTCCTACAATGAGCAGTTCTTC | CASSAAISSYNEQFF
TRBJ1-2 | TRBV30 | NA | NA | TGTGCCTGGAGTGTACGCCTGAACTATGGCTACACCTTC | CAWSVRLNYGYTF
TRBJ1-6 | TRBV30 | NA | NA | TGTGCCTGGAGTCCCCTTCGGGGCCGAGGTTCACCCCTCCACTTT | CAWSPLRGRGSPLHF
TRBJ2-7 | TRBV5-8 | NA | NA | TGTGCCAGCAGCTTCCATACACGGGGCTACGAGCAGTACTTC | CASSFHTRGYEQYF
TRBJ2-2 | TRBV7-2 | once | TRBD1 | TGTGCCAGCAGCTTACTACCGGGACAGATCTCGAACACCGGGGAGCTGTTTTTT | CASSLLPGQISNTGELFF
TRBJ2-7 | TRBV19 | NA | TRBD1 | TGTGCCAGTAGTATAAGGACAGGTTCGGGTGAGCAGTACTTC | CASSIRTGSGEQYF
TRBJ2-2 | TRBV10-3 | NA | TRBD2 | TGTGCCATCAGTAGAGGGCTAGCGGGAGGAGGCGGGGAGCTGTTTTTT | CAISRGLAGGGGELFF
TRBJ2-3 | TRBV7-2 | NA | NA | TGTGCCAGCAGCTCGGGAGTCCGCACAGATACGCAGTATTTT | CASSSGVRTDTQYF
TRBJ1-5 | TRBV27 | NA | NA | TGTGCCAGCAGCCGGGACGGGCGGAACAATCAGCCCCAGCATTTT | CASSRDGRNNQPQHF
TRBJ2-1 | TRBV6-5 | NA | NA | NA | CASSSGEGNEQFF
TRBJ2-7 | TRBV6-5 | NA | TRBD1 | TGTGCCAGCAGTCGGGACAGGGGGCAGTACGAGCAGTACTTC | CASSRDRGQYEQYF
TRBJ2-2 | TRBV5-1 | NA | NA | TGCGCCAGCAGCTTCACCGGGACACCGAACACCGGGGAGCTGTTTTTT | CASSFTGTPNTGELFF
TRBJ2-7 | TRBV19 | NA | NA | TGTGCCAGTAGAAGCCCGGGACAAACCTACGAGCAGTACTTC | CASRSPGQTYEQYF
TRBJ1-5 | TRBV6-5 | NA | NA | TGTGCCAGCAGTTACTCGGCAGGGGGCAATCAGCCCCAGCATTTT | CASSYSAGGNQPQHF
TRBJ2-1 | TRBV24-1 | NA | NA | TGTGCCACCAGTTCCGACAGGGAGGGGACGAATGAGCAGTTCTTC | CATSSDREGTNEQFF
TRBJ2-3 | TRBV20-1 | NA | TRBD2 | TGCAGTGCTCGAGGGGAGGGTACGCAGTATTTT | CSARGEGTQYF
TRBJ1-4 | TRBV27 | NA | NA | TGTGCCAGCAGCCAGGCGACTCATAGCGCAACTAATGAAAAACTGTTTTTT | CASSQATHSATNEKLFF
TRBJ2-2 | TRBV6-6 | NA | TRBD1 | TGTGCCAGCAGTTACAGGGACAGGAACACCGGGGAGCTGTTTTTT | CASSYRDRNTGELFF
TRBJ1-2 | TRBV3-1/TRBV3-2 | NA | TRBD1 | TGTGCCAGCACCCTGGGACAGGGTAACTATGGCTACACCTTC | CASTLGQGNYGYTF
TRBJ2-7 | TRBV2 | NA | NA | TGTGCCAGCAGCCCCACAGGGTGGCACGAGCAGTACTTC | CASSPTGWHEQYF
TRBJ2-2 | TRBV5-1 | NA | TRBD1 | TGCGCCAGCAGCCCAGGACAGGGAAGTGGCGCCGGGGAGCTGTTTTTT | CASSPGQGSGAGELFF
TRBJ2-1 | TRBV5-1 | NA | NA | TGCGCCAGCAGCCTGTCCCCTGGAGACAATGAGCAGTTCTTC | CASSLSPGDNEQFF
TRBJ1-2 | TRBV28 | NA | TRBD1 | TGTGCCAGCAGCGACGCTAGACAGGGGGCGCGTGGCTACACCTTC | CASSDARQGARGYTF
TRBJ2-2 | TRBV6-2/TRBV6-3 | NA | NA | TGTGCCAGCAGTTACTACGGGGGCGGCGGTACCGGGGAGCTGTTTTTT | CASSYYGGGGTGELFF
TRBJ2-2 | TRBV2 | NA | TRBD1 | TGTGCCAGCAGTCCGGGACAGGCGAACACCGGGGAGCTGTTTTTT | CASSPGQANTGELFF
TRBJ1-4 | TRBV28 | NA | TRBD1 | TGTGCCAGCAGTTCAATACGGCGGGACAGGGCATTTAATGAAAAACTGTTTTTT | CASSSIRRDRAFNEKLFF
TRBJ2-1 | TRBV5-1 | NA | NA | TGCGCCAGCTCCCCGGGGGCAAGAGAAAATGAGCAGTTCTTC | CASSPGARENEQFF
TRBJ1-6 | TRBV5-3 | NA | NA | TGTGCCAGAAGCTTGGTACCCCGGGGGTTACTTCGGGCCCTCCACTTT | CARSLVPRGLLRALHF
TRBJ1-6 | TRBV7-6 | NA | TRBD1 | TGTGCCAGCAGCGACCGGACAGGGCAACATTCACCCCTCCACTTT | CASSDRTGQHSPLHF
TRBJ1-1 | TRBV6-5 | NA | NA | TGTGCCAGCAGAGAGAGGGGGGTGAACACTGAAGCTTTCTTT | CASRERGVNTEAFF
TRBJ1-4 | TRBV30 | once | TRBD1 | TGTGCCTGGAGTAGACAGGGAGGTGAAAAACTGTTTTTT | CAWSRQGGEKLFF
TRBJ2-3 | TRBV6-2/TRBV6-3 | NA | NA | TGTGCCAGCAGTATGGTGACAGATACGCAGTATTTT | CASSMVTDTQYF
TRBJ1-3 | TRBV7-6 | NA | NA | TGTGCCAGCAGCTTAAGGCGGGTCAGCTCTGGAAACACCATATATTTT | CASSLRRVSSGNTIYF
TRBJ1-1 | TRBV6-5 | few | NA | TGTGCCAGCAGTTATGGGGTCATGAACACTGAAGCTTTCTTT | CASSYGVMNTEAFF
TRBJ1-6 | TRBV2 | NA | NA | TGTGCCAGCAGATCCAGGGGTAATAATTCACCCCTCCACTTT | CASRSRGNNSPLHF
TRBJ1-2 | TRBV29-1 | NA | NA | TGCAGCGTTGATCAGGGAAGCTATGGCTACACCTTC | CSVDQGSYGYTF
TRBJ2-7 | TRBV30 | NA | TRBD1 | TGTGCCTGGAGTGTACAAGGGGGCCCCTCCTACGAGCAGTACTTC | CAWSVQGGPSYEQYF
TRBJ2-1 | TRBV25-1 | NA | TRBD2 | TGTGCCAGCAGTGAATCGCGACTAGCGGGGGCAAATGAGCAGTTCTTC | CASSESRLAGANEQFF
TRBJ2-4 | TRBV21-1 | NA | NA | TGTGCCAGCAGCAACTCGATATTAGCCAAAAACATTCAGTACTTC | CASSNSILAKNIQYF